The clone carrying this T cell receptor (beta chain) was seen only once. Amplified TCR beta CDR3 regions came from RNA transcripts. First-round RT-PCR targeting the TCR CDR3 was performed with the HTBI primer set. Each CDR3 protein is one row after TCRdb ran MiXCR on the multiplex PCR reads. The sample shows approximately 630,000 distinct CDR3 sequences, 16% of them seen only once. This sample stems from a study of T cells in Graves' hyperthyroidism and ophthalmopathy. This TCR came from a woman aged 30 to 39 with Graves' hyperthyroidism. Sequenced input: blood.

CDR3 amino acids: CASAKDSTADTQYF. The CDR3 coding sequence is TGTGCTAGTGCCAAGGATAGCACCGCAGATACGCAGTATTTT. This chain joins TRBV12-5 and TRBJ2-3; D is undetermined. Germline V gene sequence: CDR1 LGHNT, CDR2 FRNRAP. This CDR3 is 14 amino acids long. Trimming cost V 7 bases and J 4 bases, with 15 bases left between them.